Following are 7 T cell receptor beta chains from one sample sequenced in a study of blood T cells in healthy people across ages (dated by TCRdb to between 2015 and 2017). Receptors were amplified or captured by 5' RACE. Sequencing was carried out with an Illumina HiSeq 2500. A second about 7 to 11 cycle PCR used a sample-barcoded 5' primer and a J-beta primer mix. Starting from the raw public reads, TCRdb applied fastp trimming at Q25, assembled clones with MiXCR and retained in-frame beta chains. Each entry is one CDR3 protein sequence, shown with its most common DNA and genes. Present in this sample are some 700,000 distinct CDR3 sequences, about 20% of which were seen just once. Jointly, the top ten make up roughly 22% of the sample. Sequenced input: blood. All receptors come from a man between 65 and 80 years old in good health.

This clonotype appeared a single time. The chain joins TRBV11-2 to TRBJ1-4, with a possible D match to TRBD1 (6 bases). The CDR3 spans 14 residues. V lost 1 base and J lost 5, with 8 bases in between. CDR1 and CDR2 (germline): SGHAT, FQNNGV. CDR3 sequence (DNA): TGTGCCAGCAGCTTAGTGAGGGGGAATGAAAAACTGTTTTTT. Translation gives CASSLVRGNEKLFF.

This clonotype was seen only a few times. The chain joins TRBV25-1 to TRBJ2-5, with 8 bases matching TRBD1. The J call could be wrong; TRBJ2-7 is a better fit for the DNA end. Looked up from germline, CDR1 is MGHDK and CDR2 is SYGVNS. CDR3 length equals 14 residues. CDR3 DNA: TGTGCCAGCAGTGAGGACAGGGAGCCCTACGAGCAGTACTTC. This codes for CASSEDREPYEQYF.

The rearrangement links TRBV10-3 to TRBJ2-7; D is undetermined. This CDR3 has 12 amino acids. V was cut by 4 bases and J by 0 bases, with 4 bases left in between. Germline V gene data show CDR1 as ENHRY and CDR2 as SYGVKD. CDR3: CAISGTSYEQYF. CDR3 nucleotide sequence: TGTGCCATCAGTGGGACCTCCTACGAGCAGTACTTC.

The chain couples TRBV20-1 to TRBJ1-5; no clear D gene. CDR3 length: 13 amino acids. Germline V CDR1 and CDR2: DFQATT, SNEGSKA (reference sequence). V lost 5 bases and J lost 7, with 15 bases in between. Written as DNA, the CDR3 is TGCAGTGCTGGCCATGGAGAGAGCCAGCCCCAGCATTTT. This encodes CSAGHGESQPQHF.

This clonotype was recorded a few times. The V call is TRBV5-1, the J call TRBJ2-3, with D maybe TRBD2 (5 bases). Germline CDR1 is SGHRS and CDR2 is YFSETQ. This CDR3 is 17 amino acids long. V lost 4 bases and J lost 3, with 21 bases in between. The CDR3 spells CASSPRPSGGGTDTQYF. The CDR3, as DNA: TGCGCCAGCAGCCCTCGCCCTAGTGGAGGTGGAACAGATACGCAGTATTTT.

CDR3 sequence (DNA): TGTGCCAGCAGGTGGAGCAGGGTGGATGGCTACACCTTC. It is translated as CASRWSRVDGYTF. This chain joins TRBV5-5 and TRBJ1-2, with D perhaps matching TRBD1 (5 bases). V gave up 5 bases and J gave up 6 bases, with 14 bases separating them. The CDR3 has 13 residues. The germline CDR1 and CDR2 sequences are SGHKS and YYEKEE (reference sequence).

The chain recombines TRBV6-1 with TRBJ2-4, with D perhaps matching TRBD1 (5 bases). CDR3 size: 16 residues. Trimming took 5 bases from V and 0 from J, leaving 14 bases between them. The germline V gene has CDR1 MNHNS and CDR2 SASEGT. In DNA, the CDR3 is TGTGCCAGCAGTATCCGACAGAGTCTAGCCAAAAACATTCAGTACTTC. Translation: CASSIRQSLAKNIQYF.